These 7 T cell receptor beta chains came from one sample sequenced in a study of identical twins. TCRdb ran MiXCR on the 5' RACE reads and lists one entry per CDR3 protein. Here the sample spans 600,000 to 850,000 distinct CDR3 sequences, 15% to 20% being singletons. The data were also submitted as part of a second study, on T cells expressing NK-cell markers.

The sample comprised PBMCs. These receptors were taken from a woman aged 18-30 years in good health.

The gene calls are TRBV5-1 and TRBJ2-7; TRBD1 aligns across 8 bases. The CDR3 extends over 15 amino acids. The J segment lost 5 bases and the V segment lost 2 bases, leaving 9 bases of the junction unmatched. Germline lookup yields CDR1 SGHRS and CDR2 YFSETQ. The CDR3 sequence: CASSLLQGVRNEQYF. The CDR3 region has the DNA TGCGCCAGCAGCTTATTACAGGGGGTAAGAAACGAGCAGTACTTC.

This chain joins TRBV9 and TRBJ2-1, with TRBD2 identical over 7 bases. J gave up 4 bases and V 0 bases, and 4 bases lay outside the gene matches. CDR1 and CDR2 from the germline V gene are SGDLS and YYNGEE. The CDR3 consists of 15 residues. The chain's CDR3 is CASSVGSGEYNEQFF. The CDR3 DNA reads TGTGCCAGCAGCGTAGGGAGCGGGGAATACAATGAGCAGTTCTTC.

This rearrangement joins TRBV20-1 to TRBJ2-1; a possible D gene is TRBD2 (5 bases). In germline, CDR1 is DFQATT, CDR2 SNEGSKA (reference sequence). This CDR3 is 15 amino acids long. V was clipped by 8 bases and J by 4 bases, with 21 bases between them. The CDR3 sequence is CSSPPPGSGYNEQFF. The CDR3 nucleotides read TGCAGTTCCCCTCCCCCGGGGTCGGGGTACAATGAGCAGTTCTTC.

This chain uses TRBV12-3 or TRBV12-4 with TRBJ2-1; D is unresolved. This CDR3 spans 16 amino acids. V gave up 3 bases and J gave up 0 bases, with 12 bases separating them. The CDR3 DNA reads as TGTGCCAGCAGTTTTCCCACCGCCTACTCCTACAATGAGCAGTTCTTC. Its translation is CASSFPTAYSYNEQFF.

A few counts support this clonotype. This chain joins TRBV12-5 and TRBJ2-1; D might be TRBD2 (6 bases). Germline V gene lookup returns CDR1 LGHNT and CDR2 FRNRAP. CDR3 length: 14 residues. Trimming removed 3 bases at V and 7 bases at J, with 13 bases between. The CDR3 DNA follows: TGTGCTAGTGGTTTAAGGGGTGCGGGGAATGAGCAGTTCTTC. Amino acids: CASGLRGAGNEQFF.

CDR3 in DNA: TGTGCCAGCAGCATCCGACTAGCCCCTGGCCCAGATACGCAGTATTTT. Its translation is CASSIRLAPGPDTQYF. The chain combines TRBV9 with TRBJ2-3; the match to TRBD2 covers 7 bases. V dropped 4 bases and J dropped 4; count of bases not matched to a gene: 12. From germline, CDR1 is SGDLS and CDR2 YYNGEE. This CDR3 region has 16 residues.

This clonotype has only a few counts. The chain is built from TRBV5-1 and TRBJ2-2; D possibly corresponds to TRBD2 (5 bases). Trimming pared 6 bases from V and 2 bases from J, leaving 14 bases between. CDR1 and CDR2 from the germline V gene are SGHRS and YFSETQ. The CDR3 is made up of 15 amino acids. The CDR3 sequence: CASKRDDLNTGELFF. DNA of the CDR3: TGCGCCAGCAAGAGGGATGACCTAAACACCGGGGAGCTGTTTTTT.